A single sample gave rise to the 20 T cell receptor beta chains below, sequenced in a study of OX40 agonist ivuxolimab in advanced cancers. Assay: immunoSEQ multiplex PCR; the TCRdb copy retains only in-frame clones and omits some. The table records about 91,000 clones, around 88% of them present only once. The material was CD4+ or CD8+ T cells sorted from blood, obtained in a trial of the OX40 agonist ivuxolimab. These TCRs come from an adult with an advanced solid tumor such as melanoma, head and neck, liver or kidney cancer.

This chain connects TRBV19 to TRBJ1-5, with D hard to call. Germline CDR1 and CDR2: LNHDA and SQIVND (reference sequence). V was shortened by 3 bases and J by 3 bases, with 12 bases between the two germline ends. The CDR3 has 15 residues. CDR3 residues: CASSIDSGSNQPQHF. For the CDR3, the DNA is TGTGCCAGTAGTATCGATTCTGGGTCCAATCAGCCCCAGCATTTT.

This chain uses TRBV5-8 with TRBJ1-2; D remains unclear. The germline CDR1 and CDR2 sequences are SGHTS and YDEGEE. The length of the CDR3 is 12 residues. With 0 bases removed from V and 2 bases from J, the gap between germline ends came to 2 bases. CDR3 in DNA: TGTGCCAGCAGCTTGGGGAACTATGGCTACACCTTC. It encodes CASSLGNYGYTF.

The table lists this clone with a count of one. V gene TRBV2 combines with J gene TRBJ2-1; a weak D match, TRBD2 (7 bases). The CDR3 length is 14 residues. With 3 bases removed from V and 6 bases from J, the gap between germline ends came to 12 bases. CDR1 SNHLY and CDR2 FYNNEI come from the germline V gene. The CDR3 region is CASSEGGTSNEQFF. CDR3 bases: TGTGCCAGCAGTGAGGGGGGGACAAGCAATGAGCAGTTCTTC.

V is TRBV29-1 and J is TRBJ2-7, with D perhaps TRBD1 or TRBD2 (5 bases each). The CDR3 is 14 residues long. The ends were cut back, 7 bases at V and 2 bases at J, with 18 bases in the middle. CDR1 SQVTM and CDR2 ANQGSEA come from the germline V gene. The CDR3 coding sequence is TGCAGCGCCGGGATCGGGGACCTCACCTACGAGCAGTACTTC. Protein: CSAGIGDLTYEQYF.

This clone was counted only a few times. The chain couples TRBV2 to TRBJ1-1, with D possibly TRBD1 on 5 matching bases. The CDR3 runs 11 residues. The germline V gene has CDR1 SNHLY and CDR2 FYNNEI. Trimming took off 7 bases at V and 4 bases at J, with 7 bases between the two ends. The chain's CDR3 is CASNQGTEAFF. CDR3 nucleotide sequence: TGTGCCAGCAATCAGGGCACTGAAGCTTTCTTT.

This sequence joins TRBV9 and TRBJ1-1, with D unclear. CDR1 SGDLS and CDR2 YYNGEE come from the germline V gene. The germline V and J ends were trimmed by 2 bases and 4 bases, with 12 bases remaining between them. This CDR3 region has 14 residues. For the CDR3, the DNA is TGTGCCAGCAGCGTCTTGACGGCTGGCACTGAAGCTTTCTTT. It codes for CASSVLTAGTEAFF.

V is TRBV5-6 and J is TRBJ2-5, with a tentative D call TRBD2 (6 bases). The V and J ends lost 5 bases and 4 bases respectively, with 15 bases between them. This CDR3 has 14 residues. CDR1 SGHDT and CDR2 YYEEEE come from the germline V gene. CDR3 DNA sequence: TGTGCCAGCAGTGACGCCGGGAGCGGAGAGACCCAGTACTTC. It specifies CASSDAGSGETQYF.

This clone is a singleton in its sample. This rearrangement joins TRBV2 to TRBJ2-7; 9 positions agree with TRBD1. The CDR3 spans 14 residues. Trimming removed 5 bases from V and 2 bases from J; junction bases left unmatched: 4. CDR1 SNHLY and CDR2 FYNNEI come from the germline V gene. The CDR3 sequence is CASSSGTGPYEQYF. CDR3 DNA: TGTGCCAGCAGTTCCGGGACAGGGCCCTACGAGCAGTACTTC. The full variable domain, with the rest looked up from reference TRBV2 and TRBJ2-7, is EPEVTQTPSHQVTQMGQEVILRCVPISNHLYFYWYRQILGQKVEFLVSFYNNEISEKSEIFDDQFSVERPDGSNFTLKIRSTKLEDSAMYFCASSSGTGPYEQYFGPGTRLTVT.

This chain uses TRBV19 with TRBJ1-6; D is uncertain. Trimming stripped 6 bases from V and 8 bases from J, with 14 bases between. Germline CDR1 and CDR2: LNHDA and SQIVND (reference sequence). The CDR3 contains 14 residues. CDR3 residues: CASSETTGDSPLHF. CDR3 nucleotide sequence: TGTGCCAGTAGCGAAACTACCGGCGATTCACCCCTCCACTTT.

The V and J genes are TRBV2 and TRBJ1-2; the D is unclear. Per germline, CDR1 SNHLY and CDR2 FYNNEI. This CDR3 comprises 15 residues. V was cut by 4 bases and J by 4 bases, with 16 bases left in between. The chain's CDR3 is CASSVQPNPAYGYTF. DNA for the CDR3: TGTGCCAGCAGTGTACAGCCTAACCCCGCCTATGGCTACACCTTC.

The chain couples TRBV27 to TRBJ2-1; D is perhaps TRBD2 (7 bases). The CDR3 has 15 amino acids. The V gene's germline CDR1 is MNHEY and CDR2 SMNVEV (reference sequence). The V gene lost 2 bases and the J gene lost 6 bases, with 14 bases spanning the gap. This chain's CDR3 is CASSLVGGPLNEQFF. The CDR3 DNA reads as TGTGCCAGCAGTTTAGTGGGGGGGCCGCTCAATGAGCAGTTCTTC.

The chain recombines TRBV28 with TRBJ2-7; 11 bases fit TRBD2. Looked up from germline, CDR1 is MDHEN and CDR2 is SYDVKM. J gave up 4 bases and V 8 bases, and 1 base lay outside the gene matches. The CDR3 is 12 residues long. In nucleotides, the CDR3 is TGTGCCAGCCTAGCGGGGGGTTACGAGCAGTACTTC. Its protein product is CASLAGGYEQYF.

V and J are TRBV2 and TRBJ1-2; 11 nucleotides align to TRBD1. This CDR3 is 13 amino acids long. The germline V gene has CDR1 SNHLY and CDR2 FYNNEI. With V trimmed by 6 bases and J by 6 bases, 3 bases remained unmatched. CDR3 amino acids: CASRADRGHGYTF. The CDR3 DNA follows: TGTGCCAGCAGGGCGGACAGGGGGCATGGCTACACCTTC.

This chain connects TRBV6-6 to TRBJ1-5; TRBD1 might be the D (6 bases). The CDR3 has 14 amino acids. Looked up from germline, CDR1 is MNHNY and CDR2 is SVGAGI (reference sequence). Trimming took off 2 bases at V and 2 bases at J, with 7 bases between the two ends. This CDR3 reads CASSYGTRNQPQHF. CDR3 DNA: TGTGCCAGCAGTTACGGGACACGCAATCAGCCCCAGCATTTT.

The V call is TRBV28, the J call TRBJ2-3, with D uncertain. V gave up 2 bases and J gave up 4 bases, with 7 bases separating them. There are 13 residues in the CDR3. Looked up from germline, CDR1 is MDHEN and CDR2 is SYDVKM. Written as DNA, the CDR3 is TGTGCCAGCAGTTTAGGCACCCCAGATACGCAGTATTTT. Its protein is CASSLGTPDTQYF.

The CDR3 loop reads CASSYRPGQSTDTQYF. The CDR3 DNA reads TGTGCCAGCAGTTACCGACCGGGACAAAGCACAGATACGCAGTATTTT. The chain links TRBV6-6 to TRBJ2-3; possibly TRBD1 for D (6 bases). CDR1 and CDR2 from the germline V gene are MNHNY and SVGAGI (reference sequence). This CDR3 has 16 residues. Trimming took 2 bases from V and 0 from J, leaving 12 bases between them.

J is TRBJ1-5 and V is TRBV18; D may be TRBD1 (5 bases). V lost 0 bases and J 5 bases, leaving 14 bases between the germline ends. CDR3 length equals 16 residues. Germline assignment: CDR1 KGHSH and CDR2 LQKENI. CDR3 loop: CASSPPTRGPYQPQHF. As DNA, the CDR3 is TGTGCCAGCTCACCACCGACTAGGGGTCCGTATCAGCCCCAGCATTTT.

The chain couples TRBV10-3 to TRBJ2-6; no reliable D call. Germline V lookup: CDR1 ENHRY, CDR2 SYGVKD. Trimming pared 6 bases from V and 4 bases from J, leaving 4 bases between. The CDR3 runs to 12 residues. CDR3 region: CAIRAGANVLTF. The DNA for the CDR3 is TGTGCCATCAGGGCCGGGGCCAACGTCCTGACTTTC.

The chain recombines TRBV5-1 with TRBJ1-2; D is ambiguous. In germline, CDR1 is SGHRS, CDR2 YFSETQ. V shed 0 bases and J shed 4 bases, with 7 bases lying between them. The CDR3 covers 13 residues. Here the CDR3 DNA reads TGCGCCAGCAGCTTGGAGCTCTTCTATGGCTACACCTTC. Translated, it gives CASSLELFYGYTF.

This chain connects TRBV7-9 to TRBJ2-7, with a tentative D call TRBD2 (6 bases). This CDR3 region has 13 residues. From germline, CDR1 is SEHNR and CDR2 FQNEAQ (reference sequence). Trimming removed 5 bases at V and 9 bases at J, with 17 bases between. The CDR3 sequence: CASSAGTPTVQYF. CDR3 bases: TGTGCCAGCAGCGCCGGGACTCCCACGGTGCAGTACTTC.